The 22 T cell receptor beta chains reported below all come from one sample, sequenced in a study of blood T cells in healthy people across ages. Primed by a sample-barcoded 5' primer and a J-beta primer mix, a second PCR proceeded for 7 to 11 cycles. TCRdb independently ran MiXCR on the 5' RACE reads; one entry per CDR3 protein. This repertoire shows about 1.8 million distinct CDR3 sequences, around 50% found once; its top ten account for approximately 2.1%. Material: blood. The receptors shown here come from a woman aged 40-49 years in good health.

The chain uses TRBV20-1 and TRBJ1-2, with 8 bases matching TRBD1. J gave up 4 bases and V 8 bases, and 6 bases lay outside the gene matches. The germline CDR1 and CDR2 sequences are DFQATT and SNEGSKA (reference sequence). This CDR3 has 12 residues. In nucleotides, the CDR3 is TGCAGTTCCGGGACAGGAGGCTATGGCTACACCTTC. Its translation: CSSGTGGYGYTF.

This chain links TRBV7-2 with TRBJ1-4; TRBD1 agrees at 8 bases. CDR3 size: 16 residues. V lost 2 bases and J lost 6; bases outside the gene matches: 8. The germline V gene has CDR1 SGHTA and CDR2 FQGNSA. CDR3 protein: CASSLSQGAMHEKLFF. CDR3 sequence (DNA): TGTGCCAGCAGCTTATCGCAGGGGGCTATGCATGAAAAACTGTTTTTT.

The CDR3 sequence is CASSYDLGGNSNQPQHF. The CDR3, as DNA: TGTGCCAGCAGTTATGATCTTGGAGGTAATAGCAATCAGCCCCAGCATTTT. This rearrangement joins TRBV6-6 to TRBJ1-5, with D unclear. This CDR3 is 17 amino acids long. Germline CDR1 is MNHNY and CDR2 is SVGAGI (reference sequence). The V gene lost 3 bases and the J gene lost 0 bases, with 15 bases spanning the gap.

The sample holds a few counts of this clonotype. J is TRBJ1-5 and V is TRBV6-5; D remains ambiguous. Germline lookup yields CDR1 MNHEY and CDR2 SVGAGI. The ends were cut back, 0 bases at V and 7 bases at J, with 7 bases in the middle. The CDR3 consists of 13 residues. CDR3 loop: CASSYSRVQPQHF. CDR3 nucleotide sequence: TGTGCCAGCAGTTACTCAAGGGTGCAGCCCCAGCATTTT.

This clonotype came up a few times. The CDR3 loop reads CASSLTLSQETQYF. The CDR3 DNA is TGTGCCAGCAGCTTAACACTCTCCCAAGAGACCCAGTACTTC. The chain couples TRBV7-2 to TRBJ2-5; D unresolved. Germline loops: CDR1 SGHTA, CDR2 FQGNSA. The CDR3 covers 14 residues. V lost 2 bases to trimming and J lost 1 base, with 8 bases between them. The full variable domain, with the rest looked up from reference TRBV7-2 and TRBJ2-5, is GAGVSQSPSNKVTEKGKDVELRCDPISGHTALYWYRQSLGQGLEFLIYFQGNSAPDKSGLPSDRFSAERTGGSVSTLTIQRTQQEDSAVYLCASSLTLSQETQYFGPGTRLLVL.

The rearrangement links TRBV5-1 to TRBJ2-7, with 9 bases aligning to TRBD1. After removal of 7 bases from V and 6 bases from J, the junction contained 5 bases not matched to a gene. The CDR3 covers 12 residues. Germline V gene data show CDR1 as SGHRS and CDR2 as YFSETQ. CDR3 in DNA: TGCGCCAGCGGGACAGGGAAGGTCGAGCAGTACTTC. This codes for CASGTGKVEQYF.

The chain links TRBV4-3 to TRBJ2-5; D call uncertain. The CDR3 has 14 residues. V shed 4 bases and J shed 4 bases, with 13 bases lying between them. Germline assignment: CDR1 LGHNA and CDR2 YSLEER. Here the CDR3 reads CASSPGFSRETQYF. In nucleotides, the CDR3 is TGCGCCAGCAGCCCCGGTTTTAGCAGAGAGACCCAGTACTTC.

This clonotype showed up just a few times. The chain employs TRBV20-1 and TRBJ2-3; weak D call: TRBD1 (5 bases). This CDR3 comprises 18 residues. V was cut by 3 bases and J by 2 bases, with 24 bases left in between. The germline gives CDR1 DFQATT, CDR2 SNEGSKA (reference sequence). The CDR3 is CSASSKTSVSRVTDTQYF. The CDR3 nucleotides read TGCAGTGCTAGTAGTAAGACTTCGGTAAGCAGGGTCACAGATACGCAGTATTTT.

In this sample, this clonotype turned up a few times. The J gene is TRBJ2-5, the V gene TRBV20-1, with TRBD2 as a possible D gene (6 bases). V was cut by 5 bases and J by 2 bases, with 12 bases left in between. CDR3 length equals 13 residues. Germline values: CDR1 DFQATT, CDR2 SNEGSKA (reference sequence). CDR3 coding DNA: TGCAGTGCTGACCGGGGGTCACAAGAGACCCAGTACTTC. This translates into CSADRGSQETQYF.

The CDR3 spells CASSPSGGGFIYGYTF. DNA for the CDR3: TGTGCCAGCAGCCCTTCTGGAGGGGGGTTTATTTATGGCTACACCTTC. The V and J genes are TRBV27 and TRBJ1-2; perhaps TRBD1 as D (6 bases). Trimming took 6 bases from V and 5 from J, leaving 22 bases between them. Germline values: CDR1 MNHEY, CDR2 SMNVEV (reference sequence). CDR3 size: 16 residues.

This CDR3 reads CASRAKIAGAFNEQFF. The CDR3 region has the DNA TGTGCCAGCAGGGCGAAAATAGCGGGGGCCTTCAATGAGCAGTTCTTC. This chain links TRBV2 with TRBJ2-1; the match to TRBD2 covers 9 bases. Trimming at V came to 6 bases and at J to 6 bases, leaving 12 bases not matched to a gene. CDR1 is SNHLY, CDR2 FYNNEI, per germline. The CDR3 consists of 16 residues.

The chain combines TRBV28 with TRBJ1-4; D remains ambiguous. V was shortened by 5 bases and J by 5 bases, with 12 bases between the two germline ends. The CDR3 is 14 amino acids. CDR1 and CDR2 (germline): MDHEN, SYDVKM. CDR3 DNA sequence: TGTGCCAGCAGTCAGAACCGGGCCAATGAAAAACTGTTTTTT. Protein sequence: CASSQNRANEKLFF.

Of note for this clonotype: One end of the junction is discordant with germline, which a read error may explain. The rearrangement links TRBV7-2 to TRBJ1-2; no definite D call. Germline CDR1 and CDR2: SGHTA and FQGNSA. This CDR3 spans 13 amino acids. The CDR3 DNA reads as TGTGCCAGCAGCTTAACGGATAACGATGGCTACACCTTC. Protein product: CASSLTDNDGYTF.

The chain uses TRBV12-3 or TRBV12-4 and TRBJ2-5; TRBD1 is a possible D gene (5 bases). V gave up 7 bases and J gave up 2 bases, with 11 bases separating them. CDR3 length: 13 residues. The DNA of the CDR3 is TGTGCCAGCATCCGGACACAGCAAGAGACCCAGTACTTC. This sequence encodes CASIRTQQETQYF.

The CDR3 region has the DNA TGTGCCAGCAGCGTGGCCGAAGCCTACGAGCAGTACTTC. This encodes CASSVAEAYEQYF. The chain links TRBV5-8 to TRBJ2-7, with no clear D. Germline V gene data show CDR1 as SGHTS and CDR2 as YDEGEE. The CDR3 length is 13 residues. Deletions cut 4 bases from V and 2 bases from J, with 10 bases between.

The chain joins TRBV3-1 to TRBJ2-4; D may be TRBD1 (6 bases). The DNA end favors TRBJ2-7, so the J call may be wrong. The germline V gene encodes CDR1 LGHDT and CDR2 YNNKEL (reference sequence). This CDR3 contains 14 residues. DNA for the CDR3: TGTGCCAGCAGTCTACAAGGGGGTCTGTACGAGCAGTACTTC. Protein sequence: CASSLQGGLYEQYF.

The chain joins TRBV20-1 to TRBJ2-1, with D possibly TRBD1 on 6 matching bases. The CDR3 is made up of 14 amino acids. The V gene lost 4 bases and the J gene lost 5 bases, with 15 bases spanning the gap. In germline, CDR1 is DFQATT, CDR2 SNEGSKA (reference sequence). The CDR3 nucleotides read TGCAGTGCTACCTTAGACAGGCCGAACAATGAGCAGTTCTTC. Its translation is CSATLDRPNNEQFF.

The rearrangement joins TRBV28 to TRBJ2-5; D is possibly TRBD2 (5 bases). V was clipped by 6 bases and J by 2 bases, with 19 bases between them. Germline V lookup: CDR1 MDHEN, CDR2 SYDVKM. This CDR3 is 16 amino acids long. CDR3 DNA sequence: TGTGCCAGCAGCACACGAGGAGGACCAGATCAAGAGACCCAGTACTTC. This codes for CASSTRGGPDQETQYF.

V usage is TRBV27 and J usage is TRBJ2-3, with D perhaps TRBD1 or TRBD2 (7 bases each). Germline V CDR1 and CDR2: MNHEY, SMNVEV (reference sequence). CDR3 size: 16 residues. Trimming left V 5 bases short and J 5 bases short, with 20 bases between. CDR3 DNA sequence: TGTGCCAGCAGTCCGCAGGGGGGGGCCTATGGAGATACGCAGTATTTT. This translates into CASSPQGGAYGDTQYF.

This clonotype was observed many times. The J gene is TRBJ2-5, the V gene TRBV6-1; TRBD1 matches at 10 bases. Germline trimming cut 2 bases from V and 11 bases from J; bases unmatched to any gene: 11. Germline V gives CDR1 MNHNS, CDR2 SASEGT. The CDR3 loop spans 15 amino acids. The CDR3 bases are TGTGCCAGCAGTGAATTTCTTGGACAGGGGGACGAACAGTACTTC. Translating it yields CASSEFLGQGDEQYF.

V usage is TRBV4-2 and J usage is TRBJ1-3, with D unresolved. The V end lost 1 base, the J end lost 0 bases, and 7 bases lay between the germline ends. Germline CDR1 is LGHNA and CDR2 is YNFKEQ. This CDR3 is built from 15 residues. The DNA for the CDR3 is TGTGCCAGCAGCCAAGCTACAGACTCTGGAAACACCATATATTTT. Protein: CASSQATDSGNTIYF.

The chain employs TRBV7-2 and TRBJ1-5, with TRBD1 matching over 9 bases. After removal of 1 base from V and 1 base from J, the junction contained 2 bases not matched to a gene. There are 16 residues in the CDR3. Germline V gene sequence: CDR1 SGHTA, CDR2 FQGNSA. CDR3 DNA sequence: TGTGCCAGCAGCTTAGATGGACAGGGGAGCAATCAGCCCCAGCATTTT. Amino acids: CASSLDGQGSNQPQHF. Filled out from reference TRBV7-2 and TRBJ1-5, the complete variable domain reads GAGVSQSPSNKVTEKGKDVELRCDPISGHTALYWYRQSLGQGLEFLIYFQGNSAPDKSGLPSDRFSAERTGGSVSTLTIQRTQQEDSAVYLCASSLDGQGSNQPQHFGDGTRLSIL.